Listed here are 6 T cell receptor beta chains from one sample, sequenced in a study of T cells in Graves' hyperthyroidism and ophthalmopathy. Amplified TCR beta CDR3 regions derived from RNA transcripts. The HTBI primer set drove a first-round RT-PCR of the TCR CDR3. Each CDR3 protein is one row after TCRdb ran MiXCR on the multiplex PCR reads. The data contain hundreds of thousands of distinct CDR3 sequences, 35% to 40% of them seen just once; the ten biggest clones take up approximately 10%. The specimen was blood. All receptors come from a man between 18 and 35 years old with Graves' hyperthyroidism.

This clonotype was seen a handful of times. The rearrangement uses TRBV12-3 or TRBV12-4 and TRBJ2-7; the D gene is possibly TRBD1 (6 bases). Trimming removed 4 bases from V and 7 bases from J, with 14 bases in between. CDR3 length equals 13 residues. The CDR3 sequence is CASSSPTGQEQYF. The CDR3 coding sequence is TGTGCCAGCAGTTCTCCCACAGGGCAGGAGCAGTACTTC.

V and J are TRBV7-9 and TRBJ2-5; 7 nucleotides match TRBD2. The CDR3 loop spans 15 amino acids. Trimming cost V 3 bases and J 3 bases; bases outside gene matches: 7. Germline-derived CDR1 and CDR2 are SEHNR and FQNEAQ (reference sequence). CDR3 sequence reads: CASSLGLAAKETQYF. DNA for the CDR3: TGTGCCAGCAGCTTGGGCCTAGCGGCAAAAGAGACCCAGTACTTC. Together with reference TRBV7-9 and TRBJ2-5, the CDR3 gives the full variable domain: DTGVSQNPRHKITKRGQNVTFRCDPISEHNRLYWYRQTLGQGPEFLTYFQNEAQLEKSRLLSDRFSAERPKGSFSTLEIQRTEQGDSAMYLCASSLGLAAKETQYFGPGTRLLVL.

This chain connects TRBV29-1 to TRBJ1-1; weak D call: TRBD1 (6 bases). V lost 2 bases and J 2 bases, leaving 15 bases between the germline ends. Looked up from germline, CDR1 is SQVTM and CDR2 is ANQGSEA. The CDR3 extends over 15 amino acids. CDR3 amino acids: CSVEYWGRGNTEAFF. The CDR3 coding sequence is TGCAGCGTTGAATATTGGGGCAGGGGAAACACTGAAGCTTTCTTT.

This clonotype was observed at least ten times. The chain carries TRBV10-3 and TRBJ1-1, with D uncertain. Germline-derived CDR1 and CDR2 are ENHRY and SYGVKD. The CDR3 is made up of 13 amino acids. V lost 0 bases, J lost 7 bases, and 9 bases lay in between. The CDR3 nucleotides read TGTGCCATCAGTGAGTCCGCGGGAAGTGAAGCTTTCTTT. This encodes CAISESAGSEAFF.

The rearrangement links TRBV5-1 to TRBJ2-7, with 7 bases fitting TRBD1. The J segment lost 3 bases and the V segment lost 5 bases, leaving 14 bases of the junction unmatched. The CDR3 contains 16 residues. The V gene's germline CDR1 is SGHRS and CDR2 YFSETQ. CDR3 sequence reads: CASSFGPGQRFYEQYF. CDR3 coding DNA: TGCGCCAGCAGTTTCGGGCCGGGACAGCGATTCTACGAGCAGTACTTC.

The chain has TRBV11-3 and TRBJ2-6; the D gene is possibly TRBD2 (7 bases). Per the germline V gene, CDR1 is SGHNT and CDR2 is YENEEA. The CDR3 spans 15 residues. V lost 8 bases and J 3 bases, leaving 14 bases between the germline ends. The CDR3 reads CASRSGGHGANVLTF. CDR3 nucleotide sequence: TGTGCCAGCCGGTCCGGGGGGCATGGGGCCAACGTCCTGACTTTC.